This TCR beta chain was sequenced during a study of T cell responses to AZD1222 COVID-19 vaccine. Between the trimmed V and J ends, which lost 2 bases and 0 bases, there was a span of 4 bases. Germline lookup yields CDR1 SGHTA and CDR2 FQGTGA. The length of the CDR3 is 13 residues. Produced via immunoSEQ multiplex PCR; TCRdb's table is partial and in-frame only. The data contain roughly 160,000 clones, almost 90% of them singletons. The source of this sequence is an adult in good health. The starting material was peripheral blood, obtained on day 0 of AZD1222 vaccination. This chain links TRBV7-3 with TRBJ1-2; D gene uncertain. The CDR3, as DNA: TGTGCCAGCAGCTTAGTAGCTAACTATGGCTACACCTTC. This translates into CASSLVANYGYTF.